This T cell receptor (beta chain) comes out of a study of beta chain features in type 1 diabetes. Study conclusions and caveats: Sequencing from cDNA could over-represent high-TCR-expressing cells. Shorter TCRB CDR3s, moderately but significantly so, were found in Type 1 diabetes patients in all four CD4+ subsets. Unsettled here was the matter of whether HLA type influences TCRB rearrangement.

The CDR3 runs to 14 residues. V trimming: 7 bases; J trimming: 2 bases; junction bases outside the gene matches: 6. Looked up from germline, CDR1 is SQVTM and CDR2 is ANQGSEA. This clone has more than one count but fewer than ten. The target antigen is unknown. Sorting with CD45RO/CCR7/CD25/CD127/CD95/CD27 yielded naive, central memory, regulatory and stem-like memory CD4+ cells. Since all of the isolated RNA was reverse transcribed, expressed TCRB transcripts were what got sequenced. TCRdb's table, derived via immunoSEQ multiplex PCR, lists solely in-frame clones and lacks some. This table has about 280,000 clones, approximately 15% appearing once.

The receptor was isolated from a man aged 18 to 29 with type 1 diabetes. Sequencing used naive CD4+ T cells from blood. The chain recombines TRBV29-1 with TRBJ2-2; 8 bases map to TRBD2. This CDR3 is CSGRLAPNTGELFF. The CDR3 coding sequence is TGCAGCGGTCGACTAGCGCCTAACACCGGGGAGCTGTTTTTT.